Below, 4 T cell receptor beta chains from the same sample are listed, as sequenced in a study of shared clonotypes between healthy human individuals. It was CD45RO-negative cells, positively selected for CCR7, that made up naive CD8 cells, with terminally differentiated effector memory CD45RA+ cells excluded. TCRdb keeps only in-frame clones here, not all; method: immunoSEQ multiplex PCR. The repertoire holds hundreds of thousands of clones, with roughly 96% as singletons. Material for sequencing was naive CD8+ T cells sorted from blood. These receptors were taken from a woman between 25 and 40 years old in good health.

V is TRBV5-4 and J is TRBJ2-7; 9 nucleotides align to TRBD1. The V gene end was trimmed by 1 base and the J gene end by 7 bases; junction bases not matched to a gene: 6. This CDR3 comprises 14 residues. Germline assignment: CDR1 SGHNT and CDR2 YYREEE (reference sequence). This CDR3 is CASSLWTGAGEQYF. In DNA form, the CDR3 reads TGTGCCAGCAGCTTGTGGACAGGGGCGGGAGAGCAGTACTTC.

This clone was detected only once. This sequence joins TRBV13 and TRBJ2-3; tentative D call: TRBD2 (6 bases). Germline CDR1 is PRHDT and CDR2 is FYEKMQ (reference sequence). CDR3 length equals 14 residues. Trimming cost V 4 bases and J 2 bases, with 10 bases left between them. As DNA, the CDR3 is TGTGCCAGCAGCTCGGCGGGGCTCACAGATACGCAGTATTTT. Its translation is CASSSAGLTDTQYF.

The chain employs TRBV13 and TRBJ1-1; D is possibly TRBD1 (5 bases). The V gene lost 5 bases and the J gene lost 1 base, with 14 bases spanning the gap. The CDR3 consists of 15 residues. CDR1 is PRHDT, CDR2 FYEKMQ, per germline (reference sequence). CDR3 in amino acids: CASSRGSDENTEAFF. The CDR3 DNA reads as TGTGCCAGCAGCCGGGGGTCCGACGAGAACACTGAAGCTTTCTTT.

Note on this clone: Other DNA sequences in this specimen translate into the identical CDR3. The chain links TRBV19 to TRBJ2-7, with 12 bases matching TRBD2. V was pared by 6 bases and J by 0 bases, with 0 bases of the junction left unmatched. The CDR3 length is 14 residues. Per germline, CDR1 LNHDA and CDR2 SQIVND (reference sequence). As DNA, the CDR3 is TGTGCCAGTAGGACTAGCGGGAGCTCCTACGAGCAGTACTTC. It codes for CASRTSGSSYEQYF. Full variable domain (missing parts from reference TRBV19 and TRBJ2-7): DGGITQSPKYLFRKEGQNVTLSCEQNLNHDAMYWYRQDPGQGLRLIYYSQIVNDFQKGDIAEGYSVSREKKESFPLTVTSAQKNPTAFYLCASRTSGSSYEQYFGPGTRLTVT.